This T cell receptor beta chain was obtained from a study of early T cells in non-severe SARS-CoV-2 infection. One entry per CDR3 protein results from TCRdb running MiXCR on the 5' RACE reads. The data contain around 57,000 distinct CDR3 sequences, approximately 8% of them singletons. This CDR3 is built from 14 residues. Germline V lookup: CDR1 SGHKS, CDR2 YYEKEE (reference sequence). The V end was cut by 1 base, the J end by 2 bases, with 10 bases between. This clonotype was detected ten times or more. This sequence joins TRBV5-5 and TRBJ2-7, with D unresolved. The clonotype was recovered from an adult who was a healthcare worker with PCR-confirmed SARS-CoV-2 infection or an uninfected control (not recorded which). The material sequenced was whole blood. This CDR3 is CASSLPADTYEQYF. DNA of the CDR3: TGTGCCAGCAGCTTGCCGGCGGATACCTACGAGCAGTACTTC. The entire variable domain, with the rest obtained from reference TRBV5-5 and TRBJ2-7, is as follows: DAGVTQSPTHLIKTRGQQVTLRCSPISGHKSVSWYQQVLGQGPQFIFQYYEKEERGRGNFPDRFSARQFPNYSSELNVNALLLGDSALYLCASSLPADTYEQYFGPGTRLTVT.